This paragraph reports one T cell receptor (beta chain). What it binds is unknown. This record belongs to a study of identical twins. TCRdb itself ran the 5' RACE reads through MiXCR, one entry per CDR3 protein. This table holds 1.5 million to 2 million distinct CDR3 sequences, around 29% found once. Points from the study as a whole: For monozygotic twins, models underestimated out-of-frame TCR alpha sharing.

CDR1 is DFQATT and CDR2 is SNEGSKA in the germline V gene (reference sequence). The CDR3 spans 17 residues. The V segment lost 1 base and the J segment 7 bases; nucleotides outside the gene matches: 10. The TCR comes from a newborn girl in good health. The J gene is TRBJ2-1, the V gene TRBV20-1, with 13 bases identical to TRBD2. What was sequenced was cord blood. CDR3 amino acids: CSARASTGTSGKNEQFF. As DNA, the CDR3 is TGCAGTGCTAGAGCCTCCACCGGGACTAGCGGGAAAAATGAGCAGTTCTTC.